The 19 T cell receptor beta chains below were found in one sample sequenced in a study of blood T cell repertoires in COVID-19. Clones were read by immunoSEQ multiplex PCR, and TCRdb kept only the in-frame ones, dropping some. Of roughly 180,000 clones in the sample, roughly four fifths were seen once. Sequencing used PBMCs or T cells enriched from blood (not recorded which). The source of these receptors is a man in his forties who had recovered from COVID-19.

The chain combines TRBV28 with TRBJ1-6, with D uncertain. The V and J ends lost 6 bases and 8 bases respectively, with 8 bases between them. CDR1 and CDR2 (germline): MDHEN, SYDVKM. The CDR3 runs 12 residues. The DNA of the CDR3 is TGTGCCAGCAGCGGTTCCGATTCACCCCTCCACTTT. It translates to CASSGSDSPLHF.

The chain is built from TRBV28 and TRBJ2-5, with 8 nucleotides matching TRBD1. Germline lookup yields CDR1 MDHEN and CDR2 SYDVKM. The CDR3 runs 14 residues. With 4 bases clipped from V and 5 bases from J, the junction kept 6 bases outside the gene matches. CDR3 sequence (DNA): TGTGCCAGCAGTTCAGGGGGCATCGTGGAGACCCAGTACTTC. Protein: CASSSGGIVETQYF.

The chain recombines TRBV6-5 with TRBJ1-1; a possible D gene is TRBD1 (5 bases). The length of the CDR3 is 14 residues. Trimming removed 8 bases from V and 1 base from J, with 14 bases in between. Germline V gene data show CDR1 as MNHEY and CDR2 as SVGAGI. This CDR3 is CASYGGASNTEAFF. For the CDR3, the DNA is TGTGCCAGCTACGGTGGGGCGTCGAACACTGAAGCTTTCTTT.

Here the CDR3 reads CASSPQGPGQPQHF. CDR3 DNA sequence: TGTGCCAGCTCACCTCAGGGGCCAGGTCAGCCCCAGCATTTT. This rearrangement joins TRBV18 to TRBJ1-5; D possibly corresponds to TRBD1 (6 bases). The CDR3 covers 14 residues. The V gene's germline CDR1 is KGHSH and CDR2 LQKENI. Trimming stripped 3 bases from V and 6 bases from J, with 12 bases between.

The rearrangement joins TRBV7-9 to TRBJ2-2; weak D call: TRBD1 (6 bases). Germline CDR1 and CDR2: SEHNR and FQNEAQ (reference sequence). V was shortened by 2 bases and J by 2 bases, with 15 bases between the two germline ends. This CDR3 comprises 17 residues. CDR3 amino acids: CASSLLSGADNTGELFF. The CDR3 bases are TGTGCCAGCAGCTTACTATCAGGGGCTGATAACACCGGGGAGCTGTTTTTT.

The sample holds one count of this clone. The chain couples TRBV10-3 to TRBJ1-1, with TRBD1 as a possible D gene (6 bases). Germline CDR1 and CDR2: ENHRY and SYGVKD. V was cut by 4 bases and J by 5 bases, with 17 bases left in between. CDR3 length: 15 amino acids. CDR3 sequence reads: CAISASGGPGTEAFF. As DNA, the CDR3 is TGTGCCATCAGTGCCTCGGGGGGGCCCGGAACTGAAGCTTTCTTT.

This chain links TRBV3-1 (or the pseudogene TRBV3-2) with TRBJ2-5; 7 nucleotides match TRBD2. The CDR3 totals 12 residues. V was pared by 10 bases and J by 3 bases, with 5 bases of the junction left unmatched. Germline assignment: CDR1 LGHDT and CDR2 YNNKEL (reference sequence). The CDR3 bases are TGTGCCACCTCGCTAGCGGAAGAGACCCAGTACTTC. Its protein product is CATSLAEETQYF.

The chain uses TRBV11-1 and TRBJ1-5, with D possibly TRBD1 on 5 matching bases. Per the germline V gene, CDR1 is SGHAT and CDR2 is FQDESV (reference sequence). This CDR3 spans 13 amino acids. Trimming shortened V by 5 bases and J by 1 base, and 6 bases separated the two germline ends. In DNA, the CDR3 is TGTGCCAGCAGCCCAGGGAGCAATCAGCCCCAGCATTTT. Translated, it gives CASSPGSNQPQHF.

V and J are TRBV5-6 and TRBJ1-2; TRBD1 matches 7 bases. There are 12 residues in the CDR3. Germline V gene data show CDR1 as SGHDT and CDR2 as YYEEEE. The junction had 5 bases not matched to a gene; V was cut back by 4 bases and J by 8 bases. The CDR3 protein is CASSTQQGGYTF. CDR3 DNA: TGTGCCAGCAGCACTCAACAGGGGGGCTACACCTTC.

The chain links TRBV11-2 to TRBJ1-1, with D perhaps matching TRBD1 (5 bases). Trimming removed 7 bases at V and 8 bases at J, with 17 bases between. Germline V lookup: CDR1 SGHAT, CDR2 FQNNGV. The CDR3 spans 13 residues. CDR3 protein: CASTLGGSGEAFF. The CDR3 region has the DNA TGTGCCAGCACACTTGGGGGGAGTGGAGAAGCTTTCTTT.

This CDR3 is CASSQDLAGSYEQYF. DNA for the CDR3: TGTGCCAGCAGCCAAGATCTAGCGGGCTCCTACGAGCAGTACTTC. The rearrangement links TRBV4-2 to TRBJ2-7; TRBD2 matches at 8 bases. Losses at the gene ends were 0 bases for V and 0 bases for J; bases not matched to a gene: 1. CDR3 length: 15 amino acids. Looked up from germline, CDR1 is LGHNA and CDR2 is YNFKEQ.

Points on this clone: One end of the junction is discordant with germline, which a read error may explain. V gene TRBV7-7 combines with J gene TRBJ2-3; 9 nucleotides align to TRBD2. The germline CDR1 and CDR2 sequences are SSHAT and FNYEAQ (reference sequence). The CDR3 extends over 16 amino acids. The CDR3 loop is CASSPQIAGGTDTQYF. The CDR3 DNA is TGTGCTAGCAGCCCCCAAATAGCGGGAGGCACAGATACGCAGTATTTT.

The chain carries TRBV7-2 and TRBJ2-1; TRBD2 agrees at 13 bases. Germline V gene lookup returns CDR1 SGHTA and CDR2 FQGNSA. This CDR3 has 17 amino acids. Trimming took 5 bases from V and 0 from J; bases not matched to a gene: 4. The CDR3 region is CASSPTSGGSSYNEQFF. As DNA, the CDR3 is TGTGCCAGCAGCCCGACTAGCGGGGGGAGCTCCTACAATGAGCAGTTCTTC. The whole variable domain, remainder taken from reference TRBV7-2 and TRBJ2-1, is GAGVSQSPSNKVTEKGKDVELRCDPISGHTALYWYRQSLGQGLEFLIYFQGNSAPDKSGLPSDRFSAERTGGSVSTLTIQRTQQEDSAVYLCASSPTSGGSSYNEQFFGPGTRLTVL.

This chain uses TRBV6-5 with TRBJ1-1; 7 nucleotides match TRBD1. Germline V gene sequence: CDR1 MNHEY, CDR2 SVGAGI. This CDR3 has 14 residues. After removal of 7 bases from V and 6 bases from J, the junction contained 11 bases not matched to a gene. The CDR3 protein is CASNNRDRSSEAFF. The DNA of the CDR3 is TGTGCCAGCAACAACCGGGACAGAAGTTCTGAAGCTTTCTTT.

This rearrangement joins TRBV4-3 to TRBJ1-5; 8 positions match TRBD1. The ends lost 4 bases at V and 6 bases at J; junction bases unmatched: 8. The germline V gene encodes CDR1 LGHNA and CDR2 YSLEER. This CDR3 is 15 amino acids long. The CDR3: CASSLRTGQGQPQHF. The CDR3 bases are TGCGCCAGCAGCCTTAGGACAGGGCAGGGTCAGCCCCAGCATTTT.

The rearrangement links TRBV19 to TRBJ1-2; 7 bases line up with TRBD1. Germline CDR1 LNHDA, CDR2 SQIVND (reference sequence). This CDR3 has 14 residues. J gave up 4 bases and V 3 bases, and 5 bases lay outside the gene matches. In DNA form, the CDR3 reads TGTGCCAGTAGTATCGGTTCAGGGGGCTATGGCTACACCTTC. Translation: CASSIGSGGYGYTF.

This clone was detected once. This chain joins TRBV7-8 and TRBJ1-6; D is undetermined. Germline assignment: CDR1 SGHVS and CDR2 FQNEAQ. There are 13 residues in the CDR3. V shed 5 bases and J shed 9 bases, with 11 bases lying between them. CDR3 in amino acids: CASSPGKGSPLHF. The CDR3 DNA reads as TGTGCCAGCAGCCCAGGAAAAGGTTCACCCCTCCACTTT.

The chain is built from TRBV7-3 and TRBJ1-2; D is perhaps TRBD1 (5 bases). Germline values: CDR1 SGHTA, CDR2 FQGTGA. The V end lost 5 bases, the J end lost 4 bases, and 11 bases lay between the germline ends. This CDR3 region has 13 residues. The CDR3 DNA sequence: TGTGCCAGCAGCGAGGAGGGGATCTATGGCTACACCTTC. Translated, it gives CASSEEGIYGYTF.

The chain couples TRBV6-5 to TRBJ2-5, with a weak D call TRBD2 (6 bases). The CDR3 consists of 13 residues. Trimming shortened V by 2 bases and J by 5 bases, and 9 bases separated the two germline ends. Germline CDR1 and CDR2: MNHEY and SVGAGI. DNA of the CDR3: TGTGCCAGCAGTTACCCCCGGGGGGAGACCCAGTACTTC. Its translation: CASSYPRGETQYF.